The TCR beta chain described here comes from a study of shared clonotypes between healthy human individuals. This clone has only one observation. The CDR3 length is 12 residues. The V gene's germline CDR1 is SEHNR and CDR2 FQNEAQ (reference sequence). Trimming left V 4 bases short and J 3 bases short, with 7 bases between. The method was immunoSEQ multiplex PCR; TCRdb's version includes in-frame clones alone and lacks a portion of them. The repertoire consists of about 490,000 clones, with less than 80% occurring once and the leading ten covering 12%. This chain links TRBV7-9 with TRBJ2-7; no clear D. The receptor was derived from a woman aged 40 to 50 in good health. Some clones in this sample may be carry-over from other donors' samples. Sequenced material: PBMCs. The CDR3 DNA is TGTGCCAGCAGCTCCTCCGGCTACGAGCAGTACTTC. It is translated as CASSSSGYEQYF. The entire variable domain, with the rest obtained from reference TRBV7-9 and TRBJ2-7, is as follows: DTGVSQNPRHKITKRGQNVTFRCDPISEHNRLYWYRQTLGQGPEFLTYFQNEAQLEKSRLLSDRFSAERPKGSFSTLEIQRTEQGDSAMYLCASSSSGYEQYFGPGTRLTVT.